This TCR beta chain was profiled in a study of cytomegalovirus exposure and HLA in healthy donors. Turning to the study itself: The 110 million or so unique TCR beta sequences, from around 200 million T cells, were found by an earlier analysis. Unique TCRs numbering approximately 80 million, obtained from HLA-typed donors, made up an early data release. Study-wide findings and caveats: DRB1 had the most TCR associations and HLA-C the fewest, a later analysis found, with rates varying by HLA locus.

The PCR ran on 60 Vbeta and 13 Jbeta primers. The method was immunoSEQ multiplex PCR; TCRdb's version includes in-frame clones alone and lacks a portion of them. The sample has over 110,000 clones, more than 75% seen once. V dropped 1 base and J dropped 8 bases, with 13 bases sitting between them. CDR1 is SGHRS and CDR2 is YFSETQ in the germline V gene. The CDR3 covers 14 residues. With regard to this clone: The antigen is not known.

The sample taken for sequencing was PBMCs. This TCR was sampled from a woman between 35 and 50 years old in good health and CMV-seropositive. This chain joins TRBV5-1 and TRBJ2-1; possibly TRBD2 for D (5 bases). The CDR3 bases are TGCGCCAGCAGCTTGTTAGGGAGTACCCATGAGCAGTTCTTC. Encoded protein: CASSLLGSTHEQFF.